This T cell receptor beta chain was found in a study of Ad26.COV2.S vaccination and SARS-CoV-2 variants. With 6 bases clipped from V and 3 bases from J, the junction kept 4 bases outside the gene matches. Germline-derived CDR1 and CDR2 are MNHEY and SVGAGI. The CDR3 has 13 residues. Clones were sequenced by immunoSEQ multiplex PCR, and TCRdb holds only the in-frame ones, with some missing. This table holds 300,000 to 400,000 clones, 86% found once. Indicated treatment: around 19 received Ad26.COV2.S at low or high dose, single or two shots; several received placebo; per-sample allocation not given. Material that was analyzed had been drawn on day 63 after the first vaccine or placebo injection.

The chain carries TRBV6-5 and TRBJ2-7; 8 bases line up with TRBD1. The source was peripheral blood, collected in a trial of Ad26.COV2.S vaccine versus placebo. This TCR was recovered from a person between 18 and 65 years old who received the Ad26.COV2.S COVID-19 vaccine or a placebo. As DNA, the CDR3 is TGTGCCAGCAGGACTGACAGGGGCTACGAGCAGTACTTC. The encoded protein is CASRTDRGYEQYF.